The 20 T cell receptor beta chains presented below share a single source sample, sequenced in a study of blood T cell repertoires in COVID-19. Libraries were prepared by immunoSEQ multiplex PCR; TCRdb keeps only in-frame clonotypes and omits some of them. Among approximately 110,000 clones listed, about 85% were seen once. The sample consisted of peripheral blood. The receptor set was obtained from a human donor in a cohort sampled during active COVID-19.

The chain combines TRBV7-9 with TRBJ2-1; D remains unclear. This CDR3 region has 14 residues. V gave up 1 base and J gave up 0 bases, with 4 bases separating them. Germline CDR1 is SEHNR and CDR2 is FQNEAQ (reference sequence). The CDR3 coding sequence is TGTGCCAGCAGCTTAGTCCTCTCCTACAATGAGCAGTTCTTC. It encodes CASSLVLSYNEQFF.

The CDR3 loop reads CASSKSELMNTEAFF. The CDR3 bases are TGTGCCAGCAGCAAAAGTGAGTTGATGAACACTGAAGCTTTCTTT. The V gene is TRBV21-1, the J gene TRBJ1-1. TRBV21-1 is termed a pseudogene. There are 15 residues in the CDR3.

This CDR3 reads CASSSPGRAAYGYTF. Here the CDR3 DNA reads TGTGCCAGCAGTTCCCCCGGCAGGGCAGCCTATGGCTACACCTTC. The rearrangement links TRBV6-5 to TRBJ1-2, with a possible D match to TRBD1 (5 bases). Between the trimmed V and J ends, which lost 4 bases and 4 bases, there was a span of 16 bases. This CDR3 has 15 amino acids. Germline V gene data show CDR1 as MNHEY and CDR2 as SVGAGI.

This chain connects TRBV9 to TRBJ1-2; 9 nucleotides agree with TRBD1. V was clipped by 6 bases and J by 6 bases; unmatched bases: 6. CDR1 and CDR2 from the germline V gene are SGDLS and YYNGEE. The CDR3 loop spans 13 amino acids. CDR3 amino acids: CASNRDREDGYTF. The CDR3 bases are TGTGCCAGCAACCGGGACAGGGAAGATGGCTACACCTTC. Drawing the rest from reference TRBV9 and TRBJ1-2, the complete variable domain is DSGVTQTPKHLITATGQRVTLRCSPRSGDLSVYWYQQSLDQGLQFLIQYYNGEERAKGNILERFSAQQFPDLHSELNLSSLELGDSALYFCASNRDREDGYTFGSGTRLTVV.

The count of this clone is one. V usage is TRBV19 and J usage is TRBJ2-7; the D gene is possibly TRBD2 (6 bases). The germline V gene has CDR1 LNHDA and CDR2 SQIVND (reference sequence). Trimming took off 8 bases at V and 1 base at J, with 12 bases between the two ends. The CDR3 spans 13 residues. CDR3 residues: CASRETESYEQYF. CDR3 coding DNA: TGTGCCAGTCGGGAGACTGAGTCCTACGAGCAGTACTTC.

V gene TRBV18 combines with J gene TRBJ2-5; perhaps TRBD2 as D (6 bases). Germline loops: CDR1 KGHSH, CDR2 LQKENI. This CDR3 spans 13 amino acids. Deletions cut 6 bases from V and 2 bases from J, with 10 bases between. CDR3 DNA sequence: TGTGCCAGCTCTAGGGACTCTCAAGAGACCCAGTACTTC. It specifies CASSRDSQETQYF.

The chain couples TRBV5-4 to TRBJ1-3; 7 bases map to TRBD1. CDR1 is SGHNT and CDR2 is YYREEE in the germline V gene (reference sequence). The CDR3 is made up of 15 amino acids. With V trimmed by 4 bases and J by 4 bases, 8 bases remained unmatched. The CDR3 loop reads CASSSTGVEGNTIYF. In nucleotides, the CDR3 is TGTGCCAGCAGCAGTACAGGGGTAGAAGGAAACACCATATATTTT.

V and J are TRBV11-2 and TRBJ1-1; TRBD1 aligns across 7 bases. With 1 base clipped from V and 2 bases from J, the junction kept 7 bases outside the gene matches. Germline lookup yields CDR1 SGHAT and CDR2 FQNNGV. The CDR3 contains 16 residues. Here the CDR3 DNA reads TGTGCCAGCAGCTTAGCTAGGGGGCGGGCTAACACTGAAGCTTTCTTT. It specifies CASSLARGRANTEAFF.

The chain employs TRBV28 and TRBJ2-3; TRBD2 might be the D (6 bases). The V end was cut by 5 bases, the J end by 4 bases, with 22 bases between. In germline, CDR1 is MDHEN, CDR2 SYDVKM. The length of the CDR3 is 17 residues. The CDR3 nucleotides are TGTGCCAGCAGTAGGATGAAACGGGAGACTTTGGCAGATACGCAGTATTTT. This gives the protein CASSRMKRETLADTQYF.

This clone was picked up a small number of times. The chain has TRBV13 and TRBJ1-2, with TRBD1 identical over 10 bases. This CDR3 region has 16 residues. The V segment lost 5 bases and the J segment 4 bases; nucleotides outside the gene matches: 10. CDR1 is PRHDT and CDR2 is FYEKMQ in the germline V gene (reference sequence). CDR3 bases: TGTGCCAGCAGCCGGGACAGGGGCTTCAGTAGCTATGGCTACACCTTC. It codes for CASSRDRGFSSYGYTF. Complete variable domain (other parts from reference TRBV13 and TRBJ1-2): AAGVIQSPRHLIKEKRETATLKCYPIPRHDTVYWYQQGPGQDPQFLISFYEKMQSDKGSIPDRFSAQQFSDYHSELNMSSLELGDSALYFCASSRDRGFSSYGYTFGSGTRLTVV.

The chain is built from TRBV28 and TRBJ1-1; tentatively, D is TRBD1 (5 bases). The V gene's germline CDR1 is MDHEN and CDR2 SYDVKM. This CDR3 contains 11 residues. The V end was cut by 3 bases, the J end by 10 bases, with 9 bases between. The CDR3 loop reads CASSFVRGAFF. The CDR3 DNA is TGTGCCAGCAGTTTCGTAAGGGGAGCTTTCTTT.

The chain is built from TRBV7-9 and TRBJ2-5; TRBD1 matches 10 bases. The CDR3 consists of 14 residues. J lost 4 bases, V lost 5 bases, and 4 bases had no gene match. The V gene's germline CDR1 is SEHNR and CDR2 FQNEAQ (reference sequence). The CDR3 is CASSQTGGGETQYF. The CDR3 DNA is TGTGCCAGCAGCCAGACAGGGGGCGGAGAGACCCAGTACTTC.

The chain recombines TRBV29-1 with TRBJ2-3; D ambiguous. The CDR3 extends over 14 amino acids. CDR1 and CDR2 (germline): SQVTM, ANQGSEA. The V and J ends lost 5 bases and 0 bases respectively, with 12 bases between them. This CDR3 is CSVIGPGSTDTQYF. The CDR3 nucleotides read TGCAGCGTTATTGGCCCGGGTAGCACAGATACGCAGTATTTT.

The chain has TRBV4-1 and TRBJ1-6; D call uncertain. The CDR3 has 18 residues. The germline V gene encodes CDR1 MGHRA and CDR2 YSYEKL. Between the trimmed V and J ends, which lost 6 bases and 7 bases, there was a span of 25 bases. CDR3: CASSRRSRRSVRNSPLHF. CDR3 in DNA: TGCGCCAGCAGTCGTAGATCTCGGAGGTCGGTGAGGAATTCACCCCTCCACTTT.

CDR3 region: CASSLGREPQHF. CDR3 nucleotides: TGTGCCAGCAGCTTAGGTAGAGAGCCCCAGCATTTT. V gene TRBV7-9 combines with J gene TRBJ1-5; no firm D call. Germline lookup yields CDR1 SEHNR and CDR2 FQNEAQ (reference sequence). CDR3 size: 12 residues. The germline V and J ends were trimmed by 1 base and 8 bases, with 6 bases remaining between them.

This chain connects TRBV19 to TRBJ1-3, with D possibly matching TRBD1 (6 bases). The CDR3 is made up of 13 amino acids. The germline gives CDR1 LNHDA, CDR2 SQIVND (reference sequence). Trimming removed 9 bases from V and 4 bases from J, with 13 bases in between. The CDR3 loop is CASSGVRGNTIYF. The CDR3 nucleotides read TGTGCCAGCTCAGGGGTTCGCGGAAACACCATATATTTT.

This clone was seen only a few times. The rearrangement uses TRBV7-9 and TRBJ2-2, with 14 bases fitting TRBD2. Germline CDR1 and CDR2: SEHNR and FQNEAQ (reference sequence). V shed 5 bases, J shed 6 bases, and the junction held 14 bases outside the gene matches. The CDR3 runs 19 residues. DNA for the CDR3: TGTGCCAGCAGCCCAACCGGGACTAGCGGGAGTAAATCGTCCGGGGAGCTGTTTTTT. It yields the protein CASSPTGTSGSKSSGELFF.

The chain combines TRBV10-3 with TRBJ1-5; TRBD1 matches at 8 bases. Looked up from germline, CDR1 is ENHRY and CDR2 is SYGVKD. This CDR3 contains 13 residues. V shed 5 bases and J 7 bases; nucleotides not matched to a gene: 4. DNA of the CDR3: TGTGCCATCAGTCAGGGGGCACGGCAGCCCCAGCATTTT. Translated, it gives CAISQGARQPQHF.

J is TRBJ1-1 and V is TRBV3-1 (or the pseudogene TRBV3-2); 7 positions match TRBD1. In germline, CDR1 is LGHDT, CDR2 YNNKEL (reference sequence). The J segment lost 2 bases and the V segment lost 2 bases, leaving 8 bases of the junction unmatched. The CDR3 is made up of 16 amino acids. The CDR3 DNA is TGTGCCAGCAGCCAACCAATGACAGGGCCCAACACTGAAGCTTTCTTT. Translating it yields CASSQPMTGPNTEAFF.

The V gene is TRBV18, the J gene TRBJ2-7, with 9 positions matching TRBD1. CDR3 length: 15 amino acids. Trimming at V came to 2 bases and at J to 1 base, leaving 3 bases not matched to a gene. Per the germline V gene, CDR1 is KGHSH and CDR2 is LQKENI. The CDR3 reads CASSPGTGISYEQYF. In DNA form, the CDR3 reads TGTGCCAGCTCACCAGGGACAGGGATATCCTACGAGCAGTACTTC.